The clone carrying this T cell receptor (beta chain) was picked up a small number of times. One junction end does not reproduce the germline sequence, and a read error may be involved. The data stem from a study of cytomegalovirus exposure and HLA in healthy donors. The study ran its PCR with 60 Vbeta and 13 Jbeta primers. Sequencing was performed with immunoSEQ multiplex PCR; in TCRdb, only in-frame clones are kept and a portion is missing. This table has roughly 290,000 clones, approximately 90% appearing once. Germline values: CDR1 MNHNY, CDR2 SVGAGI (reference sequence). The CDR3 is made up of 14 amino acids. In nominal health when sampled, donors likely had unrecorded immune exposures nonetheless.

Specimen: PBMCs. The V gene is TRBV6-6, the J gene TRBJ2-7; 14 bases are shared with TRBD2. This clonotype originated in a woman in her late teens or twenties in good health and CMV-seronegative. Here the CDR3 reads CASSSMTSGGALNF. In nucleotides, the CDR3 is TGTGCCAGCAGTTCCATGACTAGCGGGGGGGCTTTGAACTTC.